This paragraph covers one T cell receptor (beta chain) sequence. Clones were sequenced by immunoSEQ multiplex PCR, and TCRdb holds only the in-frame ones, with some missing. The sample gives tens of thousands of clones, approximately 96% of which show up once; 1.5% to 2% is in the top ten. The data derive from a study of control samples from healthy donors and cancer patients. The source material was blood. This TCR was recovered from a woman aged 25 to 45 in good health.

The CDR3 protein is CASRALGQETQYF. In DNA, the CDR3 is TGTGCCAGTAGGGCACTAGGCCAAGAGACCCAGTACTTC. The V gene is TRBV2, the J gene TRBJ2-5, with D perhaps matching TRBD2 (5 bases). The V and J ends lost 9 bases and 1 base respectively, with 12 bases between them. This CDR3 has 13 amino acids. The germline CDR1 and CDR2 sequences are SNHLY and FYNNEI.